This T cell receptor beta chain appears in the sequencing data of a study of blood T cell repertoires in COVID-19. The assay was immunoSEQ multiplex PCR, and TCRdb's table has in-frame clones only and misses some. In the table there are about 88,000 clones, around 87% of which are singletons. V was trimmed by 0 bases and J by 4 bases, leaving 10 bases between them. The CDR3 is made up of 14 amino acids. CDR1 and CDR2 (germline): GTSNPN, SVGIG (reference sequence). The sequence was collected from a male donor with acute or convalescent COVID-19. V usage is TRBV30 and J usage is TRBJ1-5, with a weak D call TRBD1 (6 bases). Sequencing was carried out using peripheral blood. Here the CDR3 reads CAWSVRDKNQPQHF. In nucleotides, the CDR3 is TGTGCCTGGAGTGTACGGGACAAAAATCAGCCCCAGCATTTT.